These 3 T cell receptor beta chains were all obtained from the same sample, sequenced in a study of blood T cell repertoires in COVID-19. The method was immunoSEQ multiplex PCR; TCRdb's version includes in-frame clones alone and lacks a portion of them. Of 220,000 or so clones in the sample, 82% were seen once. Sequencing used peripheral blood. These TCRs come from a woman of 80 years or more with acute or convalescent COVID-19.

The V gene is TRBV5-1, the J gene TRBJ2-3, with D possibly being TRBD2 (5 bases). Germline CDR1 SGHRS, CDR2 YFSETQ. The V end was cut by 0 bases, the J end by 6 bases, with 11 bases between. CDR3 length equals 14 residues. CDR3 bases: TGCGCCAGCAGCTTGGCGACCCCGGGGGATACGCAGTATTTT. Protein: CASSLATPGDTQYF. The full variable domain, its missing parts supplied by reference TRBV5-1 and TRBJ2-3, is KAGVTQTPRYLIKTRGQQVTLSCSPISGHRSVSWYQQTPGQGLQFLFEYFSETQRNKGNFPGRFSGRQFSNSRSEMNVSTLELGDSALYLCASSLATPGDTQYFGPGTRLTVL.

The CDR3 protein is CASSYSQIQAGEAFF. Here the CDR3 DNA reads TGTGCCAGCAGTTACTCTCAGATTCAGGCCGGTGAAGCTTTCTTT. This chain joins TRBV6-5 and TRBJ1-1; D gene ambiguous. V was shortened by 0 bases and J by 7 bases, with 15 bases between the two germline ends. This CDR3 contains 15 residues. Germline CDR1 reads MNHEY; CDR2 reads SVGAGI.

This clone was picked up a small number of times. This CDR3 reads CASSLSLLTSSGNTIYF. The CDR3 DNA follows: TGTGCCAGCAGCTTATCCCTCCTAACTAGCTCTGGAAACACCATATATTTT. The chain carries TRBV11-3 and TRBJ1-3; D is unresolved. Germline-derived CDR1 and CDR2 are SGHNT and YENEEA. Trimming pared 2 bases from V and 0 bases from J, leaving 14 bases between. CDR3 size: 17 residues.